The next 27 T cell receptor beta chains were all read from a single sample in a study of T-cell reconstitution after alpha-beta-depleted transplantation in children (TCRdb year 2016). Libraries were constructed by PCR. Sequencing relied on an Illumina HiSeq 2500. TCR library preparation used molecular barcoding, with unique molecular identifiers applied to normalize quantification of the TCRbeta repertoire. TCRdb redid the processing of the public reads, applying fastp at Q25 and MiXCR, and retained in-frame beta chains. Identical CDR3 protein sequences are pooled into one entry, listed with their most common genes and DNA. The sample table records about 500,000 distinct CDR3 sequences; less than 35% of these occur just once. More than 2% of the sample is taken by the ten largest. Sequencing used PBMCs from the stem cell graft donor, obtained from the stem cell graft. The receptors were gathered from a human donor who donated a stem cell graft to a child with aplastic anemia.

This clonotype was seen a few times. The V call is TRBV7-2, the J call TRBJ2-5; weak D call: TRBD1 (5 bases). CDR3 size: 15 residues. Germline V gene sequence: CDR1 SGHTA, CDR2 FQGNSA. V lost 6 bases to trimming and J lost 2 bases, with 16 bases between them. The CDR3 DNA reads TGTGCCAGCAGTCGGCGCAGGGAACCACAAGAGACCCAGTACTTC. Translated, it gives CASSRRREPQETQYF.

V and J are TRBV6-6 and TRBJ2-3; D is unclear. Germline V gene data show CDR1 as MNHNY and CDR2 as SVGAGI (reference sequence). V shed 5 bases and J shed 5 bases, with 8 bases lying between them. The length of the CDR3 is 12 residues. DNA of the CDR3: TGTGCCAGCAGTACCCCAGGAGATACGCAGTATTTT. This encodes CASSTPGDTQYF.

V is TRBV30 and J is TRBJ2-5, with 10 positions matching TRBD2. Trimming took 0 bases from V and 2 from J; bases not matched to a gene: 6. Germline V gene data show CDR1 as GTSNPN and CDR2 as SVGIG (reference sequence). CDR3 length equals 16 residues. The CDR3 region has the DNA TGTGCCTGGAGTGTGTTGGTAGCGGGAGGACAAGAGACCCAGTACTTC. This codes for CAWSVLVAGGQETQYF.

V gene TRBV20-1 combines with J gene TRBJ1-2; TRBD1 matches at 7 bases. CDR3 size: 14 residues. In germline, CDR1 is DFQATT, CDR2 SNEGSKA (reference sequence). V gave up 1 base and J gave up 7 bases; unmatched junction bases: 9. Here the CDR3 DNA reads TGCAGTGCTAGAGGTCCGGACAGGATTAGTGGCTACACCTTC. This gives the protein CSARGPDRISGYTF.

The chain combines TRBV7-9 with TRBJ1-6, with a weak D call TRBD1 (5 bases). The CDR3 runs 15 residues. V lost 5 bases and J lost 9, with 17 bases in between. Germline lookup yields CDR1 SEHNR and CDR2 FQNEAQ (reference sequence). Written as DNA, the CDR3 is TGTGCCAGCAGCCCCTACGGGACGGTCGGTTCACCCCTCCACTTT. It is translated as CASSPYGTVGSPLHF.

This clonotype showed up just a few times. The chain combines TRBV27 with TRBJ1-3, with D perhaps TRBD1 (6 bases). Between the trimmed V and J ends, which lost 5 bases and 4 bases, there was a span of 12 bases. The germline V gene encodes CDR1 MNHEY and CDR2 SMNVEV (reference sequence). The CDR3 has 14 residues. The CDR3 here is CASSPDRLGNTIYF. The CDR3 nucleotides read TGTGCCAGCAGTCCTGACAGGTTGGGAAACACCATATATTTT.

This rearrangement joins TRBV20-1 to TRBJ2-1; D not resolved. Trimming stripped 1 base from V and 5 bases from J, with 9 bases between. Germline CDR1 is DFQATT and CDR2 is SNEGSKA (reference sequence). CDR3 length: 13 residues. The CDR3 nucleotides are TGCAGTGCTAGAGCATCCCTCCACAATGAGCAGTTCTTC. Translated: CSARASLHNEQFF.

The CDR3 is CASSPAGRYDEKLFF. CDR3 in DNA: TGTGCCAGCAGCCCGGCTGGGCGGTACGATGAAAAACTGTTTTTT. The chain combines TRBV11-2 with TRBJ1-4, with D unclear. Germline CDR1 and CDR2: SGHAT and FQNNGV. Between the trimmed V and J ends, which lost 5 bases and 6 bases, there was a span of 16 bases. This CDR3 is built from 15 residues.

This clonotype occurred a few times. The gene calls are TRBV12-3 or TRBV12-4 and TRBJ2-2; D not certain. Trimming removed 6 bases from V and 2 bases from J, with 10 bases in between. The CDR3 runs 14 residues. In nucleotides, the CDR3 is TGTGCCAGCAGCCTAGACCTAAACACCGGGGAGCTGTTTTTT. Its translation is CASSLDLNTGELFF.

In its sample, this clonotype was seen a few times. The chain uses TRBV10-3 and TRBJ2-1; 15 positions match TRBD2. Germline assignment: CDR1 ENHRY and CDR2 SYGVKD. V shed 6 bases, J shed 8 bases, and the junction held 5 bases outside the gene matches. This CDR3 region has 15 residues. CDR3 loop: CAISLGLAGGDEQFF. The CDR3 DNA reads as TGTGCCATCAGCCTGGGACTAGCGGGAGGTGATGAGCAGTTCTTC.

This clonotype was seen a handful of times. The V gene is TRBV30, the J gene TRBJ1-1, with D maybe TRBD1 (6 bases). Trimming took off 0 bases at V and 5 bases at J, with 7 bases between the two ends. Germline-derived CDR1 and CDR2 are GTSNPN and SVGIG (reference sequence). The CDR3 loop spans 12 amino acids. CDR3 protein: CAWSVGGTEAFF. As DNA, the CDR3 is TGTGCCTGGAGTGTAGGGGGTACTGAAGCTTTCTTT.

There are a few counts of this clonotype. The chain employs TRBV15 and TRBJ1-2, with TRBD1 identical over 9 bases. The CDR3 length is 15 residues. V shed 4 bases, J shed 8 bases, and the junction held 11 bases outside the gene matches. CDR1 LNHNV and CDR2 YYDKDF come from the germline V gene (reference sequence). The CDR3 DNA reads TGTGCCACCAGCACCATTGACAGGGGGTCTGGCGGCTACACCTTC. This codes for CATSTIDRGSGGYTF.

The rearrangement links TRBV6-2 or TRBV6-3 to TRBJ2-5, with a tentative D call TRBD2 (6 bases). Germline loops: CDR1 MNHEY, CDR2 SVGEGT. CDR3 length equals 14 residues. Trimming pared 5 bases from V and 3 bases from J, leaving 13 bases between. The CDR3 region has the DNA TGTGCCAGCAGTCCGAGACTAGTAGAAGAGACCCAGTACTTC. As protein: CASSPRLVEETQYF.

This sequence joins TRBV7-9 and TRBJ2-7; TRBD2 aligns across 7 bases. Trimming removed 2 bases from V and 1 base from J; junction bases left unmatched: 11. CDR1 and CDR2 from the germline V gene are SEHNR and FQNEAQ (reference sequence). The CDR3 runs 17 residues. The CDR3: CASSLLMDQRGSYEQYV. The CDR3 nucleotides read TGTGCCAGCAGCTTACTGATGGACCAGCGGGGTTCCTACGAGCAGTACGTC.

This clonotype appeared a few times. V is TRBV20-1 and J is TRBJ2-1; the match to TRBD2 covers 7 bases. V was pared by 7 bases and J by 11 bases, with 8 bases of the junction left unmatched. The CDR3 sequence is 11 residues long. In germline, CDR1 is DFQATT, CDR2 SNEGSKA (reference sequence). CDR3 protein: CSVVGGEKQFF. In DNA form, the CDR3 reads TGCAGTGTTGTTGGGGGGGAGAAGCAGTTCTTC.

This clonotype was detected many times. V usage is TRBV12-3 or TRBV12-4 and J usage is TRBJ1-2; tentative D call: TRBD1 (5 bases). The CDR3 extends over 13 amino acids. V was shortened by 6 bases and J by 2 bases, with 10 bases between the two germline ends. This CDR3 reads CASSKQENYGYTF. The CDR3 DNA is TGTGCCAGCAGCAAACAGGAGAACTATGGCTACACCTTC.

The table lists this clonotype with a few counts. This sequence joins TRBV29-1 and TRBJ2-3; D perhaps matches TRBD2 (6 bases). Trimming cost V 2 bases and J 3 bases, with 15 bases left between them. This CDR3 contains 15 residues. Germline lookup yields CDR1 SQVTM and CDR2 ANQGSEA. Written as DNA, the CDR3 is TGCAGCGTTGAAACGGGACGGGAGTCGACAGATACGCAGTATTTT. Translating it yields CSVETGRESTDTQYF.

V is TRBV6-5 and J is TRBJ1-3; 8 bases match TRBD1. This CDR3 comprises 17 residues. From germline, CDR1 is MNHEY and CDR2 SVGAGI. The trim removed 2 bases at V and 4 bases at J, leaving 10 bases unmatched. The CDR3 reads CASSYGGQGTAGNTIYF. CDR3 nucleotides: TGTGCCAGCAGTTACGGCGGACAGGGCACTGCCGGAAACACCATATATTTT.

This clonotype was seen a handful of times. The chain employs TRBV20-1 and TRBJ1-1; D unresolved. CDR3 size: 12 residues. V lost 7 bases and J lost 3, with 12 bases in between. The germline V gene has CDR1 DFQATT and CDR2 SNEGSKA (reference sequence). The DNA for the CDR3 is TGCAGTGTCCCGCGAGAGTACACTGAAGCTTTCTTT. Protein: CSVPREYTEAFF.

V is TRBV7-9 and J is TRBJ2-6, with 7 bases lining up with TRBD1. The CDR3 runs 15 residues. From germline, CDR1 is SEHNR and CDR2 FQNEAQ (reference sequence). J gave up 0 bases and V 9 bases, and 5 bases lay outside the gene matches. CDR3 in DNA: TGTGCCAGTCTGGGACAGTTCTCTGGGGCCAACGTCCTGACTTTC. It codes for CASLGQFSGANVLTF.

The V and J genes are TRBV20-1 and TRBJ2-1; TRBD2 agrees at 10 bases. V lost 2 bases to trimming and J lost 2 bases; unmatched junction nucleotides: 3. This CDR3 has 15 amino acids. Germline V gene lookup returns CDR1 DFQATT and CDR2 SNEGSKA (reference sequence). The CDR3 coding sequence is TGCAGTGCTAGATTAAGCGGGAGGGCCTACAATGAGCAGTTCTTC. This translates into CSARLSGRAYNEQFF.

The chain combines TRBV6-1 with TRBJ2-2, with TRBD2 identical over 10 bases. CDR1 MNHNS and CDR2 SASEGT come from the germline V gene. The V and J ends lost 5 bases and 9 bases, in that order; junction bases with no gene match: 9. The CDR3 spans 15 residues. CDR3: CASSRLAGTVRELFF. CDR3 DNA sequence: TGTGCCAGCAGTCGACTAGCGGGTACAGTAAGGGAGCTGTTTTTT.

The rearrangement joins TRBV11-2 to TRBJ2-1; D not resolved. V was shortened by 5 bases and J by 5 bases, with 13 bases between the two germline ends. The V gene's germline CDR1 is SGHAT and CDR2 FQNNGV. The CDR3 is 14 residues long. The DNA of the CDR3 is TGTGCCAGCAGCCCCCGACGGACGGACAATGAGCAGTTCTTC. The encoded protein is CASSPRRTDNEQFF.

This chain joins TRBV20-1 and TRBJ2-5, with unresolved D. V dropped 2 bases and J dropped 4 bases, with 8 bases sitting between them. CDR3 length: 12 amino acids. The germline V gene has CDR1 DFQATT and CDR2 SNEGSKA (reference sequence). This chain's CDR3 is CSARRSGETQYF. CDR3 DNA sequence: TGCAGTGCTAGACGATCGGGAGAGACCCAGTACTTC.

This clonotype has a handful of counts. In nucleotides, the CDR3 is TGTGCCAGCAGCGTATCAGAGCGGGAGATGGGCACAGATACGCAGTATTTT. Protein product: CASSVSEREMGTDTQYF. The genes are TRBV9 and TRBJ2-3; 8 nucleotides match TRBD2. Germline V gives CDR1 SGDLS, CDR2 YYNGEE. V trimming: 1 base; J trimming: 1 base; junction bases outside the gene matches: 8. The CDR3 has 17 amino acids.

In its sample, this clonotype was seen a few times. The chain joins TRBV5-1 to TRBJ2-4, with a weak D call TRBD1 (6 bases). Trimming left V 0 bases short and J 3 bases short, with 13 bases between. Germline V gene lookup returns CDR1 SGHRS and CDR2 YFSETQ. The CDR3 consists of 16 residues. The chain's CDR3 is CASSLAAGVGKNIQYF. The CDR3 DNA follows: TGCGCCAGCAGCTTGGCCGCAGGGGTAGGCAAAAACATTCAGTACTTC.

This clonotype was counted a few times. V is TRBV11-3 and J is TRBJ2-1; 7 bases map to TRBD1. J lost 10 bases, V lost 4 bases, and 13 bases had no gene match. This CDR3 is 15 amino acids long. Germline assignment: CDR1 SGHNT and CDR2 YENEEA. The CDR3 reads CASSSRQGDLGEQFF. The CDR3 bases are TGTGCCAGCAGCTCTCGACAGGGTGATCTCGGAGAGCAGTTCTTC.